The 5 T cell receptor beta chains below all came from one sample that was sequenced in a study of Ad26.COV2.S vaccination and SARS-CoV-2 variants. Libraries were prepared by immunoSEQ multiplex PCR; TCRdb keeps only in-frame clonotypes and omits some of them. The sample records about 350,000 clones, roughly 89% being singletons. Treatment specified: about 20 received Ad26.COV2.S at low or high dose, single or two shots; five or six received placebo; per-sample allocation not given. Sampling was performed 63 days after the first vaccine or placebo injection. Sequencing used peripheral blood, obtained in a trial of Ad26.COV2.S vaccine versus placebo. All receptors derive from a person aged 18-60 years who received the Ad26.COV2.S COVID-19 vaccine or a placebo.

V is TRBV27 and J is TRBJ1-1, with D tentatively TRBD1 (6 bases). Trimming pared 7 bases from V and 0 bases from J, leaving 15 bases between. Germline lookup yields CDR1 MNHEY and CDR2 SMNVEV (reference sequence). The CDR3 contains 15 residues. In DNA, the CDR3 is TGTGCCAGCACCATACAGGGAAACATGAACACTGAAGCTTTCTTT. Protein: CASTIQGNMNTEAFF.

The chain uses TRBV6-2 or TRBV6-3 and TRBJ1-1, with TRBD1 identical over 9 bases. This CDR3 is built from 18 residues. V lost 0 bases to trimming and J lost 6 bases; unmatched junction nucleotides: 14. From germline, CDR1 is MNHEY and CDR2 SVGEGT. DNA for the CDR3: TGTGCCAGCAGTTACTCTAGGACAGGGGCACTCAGTGACGCTGAAGCTTTCTTT. Its protein product is CASSYSRTGALSDAEAFF.

V is TRBV10-3 and J is TRBJ1-1, with TRBD1 matching 10 bases. Trimming removed 3 bases from V and 1 base from J; junction bases left unmatched: 2. Germline V lookup: CDR1 ENHRY, CDR2 SYGVKD. The CDR3 contains 15 residues. CDR3: CAISDGTGANTEAFF. The CDR3 DNA sequence: TGTGCCATCAGTGATGGGACAGGGGCGAACACTGAAGCTTTCTTT.

The V and J genes are TRBV7-8 and TRBJ2-7; the D gene could be TRBD1 or TRBD2 (5 bases each). From germline, CDR1 is SGHVS and CDR2 FQNEAQ. With 4 bases removed from V and 5 bases from J, the gap between germline ends came to 15 bases. The CDR3 sequence is 14 residues long. In DNA, the CDR3 is TGTGCCAGCAGCTCCGTAGGGGTGGGAGACGAGCAGTACTTC. Protein: CASSSVGVGDEQYF.

The CDR3 is CASANGLMNTEAFF. For the CDR3, the DNA is TGCGCCAGCGCCAATGGACTGATGAACACTGAAGCTTTCTTT. This chain connects TRBV5-1 to TRBJ1-1; D is undetermined. CDR3 length: 14 amino acids. V was clipped by 7 bases and J by 0 bases, with 13 bases between them. Per the germline V gene, CDR1 is SGHRS and CDR2 is YFSETQ.